The 27 T cell receptor beta chains below all came from one sample that was sequenced in a study of CD8 T cells in ankylosing spondylitis. TCRdb reanalysed the 5' RACE reads using MiXCR and keeps one entry per CDR3 protein. The table shows 150,000 to 200,000 distinct CDR3 sequences, with 13% occurring only once. Material: blood, either unsorted or a sorted T cell fraction (not recorded which). These receptors were taken from a female donor with ankylosing spondylitis or in good health (not recorded which).

V and J are TRBV7-9 and TRBJ2-7, with 7 bases matching TRBD1. The germline CDR1 and CDR2 sequences are SEHNR and FQNEAQ (reference sequence). CDR3 size: 14 residues. V was pared by 4 bases and J by 2 bases, with 5 bases of the junction left unmatched. Here the CDR3 reads CASSSTGAAYEQYF. The CDR3 DNA is TGTGCCAGCAGCTCTACAGGGGCCGCCTACGAGCAGTACTTC.

This clonotype occurred many times. The chain employs TRBV5-1 and TRBJ2-1, with 14 bases identical to TRBD2. CDR1 is SGHRS and CDR2 is YFSETQ in the germline V gene. This CDR3 contains 17 residues. V gave up 4 bases and J gave up 3 bases; unmatched junction bases: 6. The CDR3: CASSPGLAGVVYNEQFF. As DNA, the CDR3 is TGCGCCAGCAGCCCGGGACTAGCGGGAGTGGTCTACAATGAGCAGTTCTTC.

The J gene is TRBJ2-3, the V gene TRBV12-3 or TRBV12-4, with 8 nucleotides matching TRBD2. Unmatched junction bases numbered 9, after V lost 5 bases and J lost 5 bases. This CDR3 is built from 15 residues. CDR3 bases: TGTGCCAGCAGTAAAGCGGGAGCGGTGGAAGATACGCAGTATTTT. Protein sequence: CASSKAGAVEDTQYF.

The chain has TRBV12-3 or TRBV12-4 and TRBJ1-5; 10 bases line up with TRBD1. Germline trimming cut 5 bases from V and 7 bases from J; bases unmatched to any gene: 8. CDR3 length: 15 residues. In DNA, the CDR3 is TGTGCCAGCAGTAAGGGGGGGACAGGGGTCCAGCCCCAGCATTTT. Translated, it gives CASSKGGTGVQPQHF.

This clonotype was detected many times. The chain joins TRBV27 to TRBJ2-7; D is undetermined. The V gene lost 8 bases and the J gene lost 9 bases, with 17 bases spanning the gap. Germline values: CDR1 MNHEY, CDR2 SMNVEV (reference sequence). This CDR3 has 12 residues. Written as DNA, the CDR3 is TGTGCCAGCGGCCCCCCCCTACGAAGGCAGTACTTC. Its protein product is CASGPPLRRQYF.

This clonotype has more than one count but fewer than ten. J is TRBJ2-1 and V is TRBV20-1; D gene unclear. V was clipped by 0 bases and J by 4 bases, with 10 bases between them. The CDR3 covers 14 residues. Germline V gives CDR1 DFQATT, CDR2 SNEGSKA (reference sequence). CDR3 sequence reads: CSARDSQEYNEQFF. The CDR3 bases are TGCAGTGCTAGAGATAGCCAGGAATACAATGAGCAGTTCTTC.

This clonotype came up many times. This chain uses TRBV12-3 or TRBV12-4 with TRBJ1-5; no clear D. The length of the CDR3 is 14 residues. V was trimmed by 3 bases and J by 5 bases, leaving 11 bases between them. CDR3 protein: CASSFEGAYQPQHF. In DNA form, the CDR3 reads TGTGCCAGCAGTTTTGAAGGTGCGTATCAGCCCCAGCATTTT.

As for this clonotype: A much larger clone lies a single base off, so this may be a read error. This chain joins TRBV24-1 and TRBJ2-1; 11 bases match TRBD2. The CDR3 is 14 amino acids. Germline V CDR1 and CDR2: KGHDR, SFDVKD. Here the CDR3 DNA reads TGTTCCACCAGTCTAGCGGGGGGATACAATGAGCAGTTCTTC. Its protein product is CSTSLAGGYNEQFF.

This chain joins TRBV3-1 and TRBJ1-5; no reliable D call. The germline V gene encodes CDR1 LGHDT and CDR2 YNNKEL (reference sequence). V was trimmed by 0 bases and J by 7 bases, leaving 10 bases between them. The CDR3 runs 14 residues. The CDR3 here is CASSQDVGPQPQHF. CDR3 nucleotides: TGTGCCAGCAGCCAAGATGTAGGGCCCCAGCCCCAGCATTTT.

This chain connects TRBV5-1 to TRBJ1-1; D is unresolved. This CDR3 spans 10 amino acids. The ends were cut back, 3 bases at V and 5 bases at J, with 2 bases in the middle. The V gene's germline CDR1 is SGHRS and CDR2 YFSETQ. The CDR3 region is CASSSTEAFF. The DNA for the CDR3 is TGCGCCAGCAGCTCTACTGAAGCTTTCTTT. The full variable domain, rest sourced from reference TRBV5-1 and TRBJ1-1, is KAGVTQTPRYLIKTRGQQVTLSCSPISGHRSVSWYQQTPGQGLQFLFEYFSETQRNKGNFPGRFSGRQFSNSRSEMNVSTLELGDSALYLCASSSTEAFFGQGTRLTVV.

This clonotype was recorded at least ten times. The rearrangement links TRBV6-5 to TRBJ1-6; no reliable D call. This CDR3 region has 14 residues. CDR1 and CDR2 (germline): MNHEY, SVGAGI. Trimming left V 4 bases short and J 10 bases short, with 14 bases between. The CDR3 region is CASSFSPPGSPLHF. The CDR3 region has the DNA TGTGCCAGCAGTTTTTCCCCGCCGGGGTCACCCCTCCACTTT.

This clonotype has at least ten counts. The rearrangement uses TRBV5-4 and TRBJ2-5; TRBD1 might be the D (5 bases). The CDR3 has 13 residues. The germline CDR1 and CDR2 sequences are SGHNT and YYREEE (reference sequence). V gave up 1 base and J gave up 7 bases, with 11 bases separating them. CDR3 DNA sequence: TGTGCCAGCAGCTTGAAAGGGGATCCGACCCAGTACTTC. The encoded protein is CASSLKGDPTQYF.

The chain recombines TRBV5-1 with TRBJ2-2; 7 bases are a match to TRBD1. V gave up 2 bases and J gave up 6 bases; unmatched junction bases: 7. Germline CDR1 and CDR2: SGHRS and YFSETQ. The CDR3 has 15 residues. The CDR3 DNA follows: TGCGCCAGCAGCTTCGATACAGGGGTGGCCGGGGAGCTGTTTTTT. It translates to CASSFDTGVAGELFF.

Many counts were recorded for this clonotype. CDR3 bases: TGTGCCAGCAGCCAGGGACTAGATAGTGAGCAGTTCTTC. This translates into CASSQGLDSEQFF. The gene calls are TRBV3-1 and TRBJ2-1; 8 bases align to TRBD2. CDR3 length equals 13 residues. Per germline, CDR1 LGHDT and CDR2 YNNKEL (reference sequence). Losses at the gene ends were 3 bases for V and 9 bases for J; bases not matched to a gene: 4.

This clonotype was seen repeatedly, ten times or more. The chain combines TRBV18 with TRBJ1-4, with unresolved D. CDR3 length: 15 amino acids. Looked up from germline, CDR1 is KGHSH and CDR2 is LQKENI. V was shortened by 6 bases and J by 5 bases, with 16 bases between the two germline ends. CDR3 residues: CASSLRGGSNEKLFF. The CDR3 DNA reads as TGTGCCAGCTCCCTACGGGGAGGGTCGAATGAAAAACTGTTTTTT.

As concerns this clonotype: A read error may explain this, as a much larger clone is one base away. This chain's CDR3 is CSARGGVGNNERFF. CDR3 sequence (DNA): TGCAGCGCCCGAGGAGGGGTGGGAAACAATGAGCGGTTCTTC. This rearrangement joins TRBV29-1 to TRBJ2-1; maybe TRBD2 (6 bases). Germline lookup yields CDR1 SQVTM and CDR2 ANQGSEA. CDR3 size: 14 residues.

This clonotype was recorded many times. The V call is TRBV15, the J call TRBJ2-2, with TRBD2 matching 9 bases. This CDR3 spans 16 amino acids. The V gene end was trimmed by 1 base and the J gene end by 7 bases; junction bases not matched to a gene: 7. CDR1 is LNHNV and CDR2 is YYDKDF in the germline V gene (reference sequence). The CDR3 bases are TGTGCCACCAGCAGAGGTCGGGGACTAGCTTTCGGGGAGCTGTTTTTT. This translates into CATSRGRGLAFGELFF.

The table lists this clonotype with many counts. This chain joins TRBV5-6 and TRBJ2-7, with a possible D match to TRBD1 (6 bases). This CDR3 has 13 amino acids. With 4 bases removed from V and 10 bases from J, the gap between germline ends came to 18 bases. Germline lookup yields CDR1 SGHDT and CDR2 YYEEEE. CDR3 nucleotides: TGTGCCAGCAGCCCGGCAAACCAGGGGATACAGTACTTC. Translated, it gives CASSPANQGIQYF.

The V gene is TRBV11-3, the J gene TRBJ2-1; D possibly matches TRBD1 or TRBD2 (6 bases each). The CDR3 runs 14 residues. Germline assignment: CDR1 SGHNT and CDR2 YENEEA. The V end was cut by 2 bases, the J end by 7 bases, with 12 bases between. CDR3 DNA: TGTGCCAGCAGCTTACGGGGGCTTACGAATGAGCAGTTCTTC. It codes for CASSLRGLTNEQFF.

This chain connects TRBV7-9 to TRBJ2-7; 7 positions agree with TRBD2. Germline V gene lookup returns CDR1 SEHNR and CDR2 FQNEAQ (reference sequence). J was trimmed by 0 bases and V by 4 bases; bases with no gene match: 9. This CDR3 comprises 16 residues. The CDR3 nucleotides read TGTGCCAGCAGCTCCGTGGGCGGGAGAATCTCCTACGAGCAGTACTTC. It encodes CASSSVGGRISYEQYF.

The sample holds many counts of this clonotype. The V call is TRBV27, the J call TRBJ1-4, with TRBD1 identical over 11 bases. This CDR3 is built from 14 residues. V was clipped by 6 bases and J by 5 bases; unmatched bases: 2. The germline CDR1 and CDR2 sequences are MNHEY and SMNVEV (reference sequence). The CDR3 DNA reads as TGTGCCAGCAGGGGGACAGGGGGGAATGAAAAACTGTTTTTT. Amino acids: CASRGTGGNEKLFF.

This clonotype showed up many times. The rearrangement joins TRBV6-5 to TRBJ1-2, with D tentatively TRBD1 (6 bases). The CDR3 contains 14 residues. Germline CDR1 is MNHEY and CDR2 is SVGAGI. Trimming pared 0 bases from V and 4 bases from J, leaving 9 bases between. CDR3 loop: CASSYSGGVYGYTF. The CDR3 nucleotides are TGTGCCAGCAGTTACTCGGGGGGCGTCTATGGCTACACCTTC.

The rearrangement joins TRBV7-9 to TRBJ1-1; D not resolved. The CDR3 has 13 amino acids. Deletions cut 3 bases from V and 5 bases from J, with 10 bases between. Germline V gives CDR1 SEHNR, CDR2 FQNEAQ (reference sequence). The DNA for the CDR3 is TGTGCCAGCAGCTTCCCCGGAGATACTGAAGCTTTCTTT. The encoded protein is CASSFPGDTEAFF. Full variable domain (remainder filled in from reference TRBV7-9 and TRBJ1-1): DTGVSQNPRHKITKRGQNVTFRCDPISEHNRLYWYRQTLGQGPEFLTYFQNEAQLEKSRLLSDRFSAERPKGSFSTLEIQRTEQGDSAMYLCASSFPGDTEAFFGQGTRLTVV.

V is TRBV19 and J is TRBJ1-1; no reliable D call. Germline-derived CDR1 and CDR2 are LNHDA and SQIVND (reference sequence). Trimming removed 7 bases from V and 6 bases from J, with 12 bases in between. The CDR3 covers 12 residues. This CDR3 is CASNTPAAEAFF. DNA of the CDR3: TGTGCCAGTAATACCCCCGCGGCTGAAGCTTTCTTT.

This clonotype came up a few times. The rearrangement links TRBV20-1 to TRBJ2-7, with a tentative D call TRBD1 (6 bases). The germline CDR1 and CDR2 sequences are DFQATT and SNEGSKA (reference sequence). V lost 5 bases, J lost 5 bases, and 16 bases lay in between. The CDR3 runs to 13 residues. The CDR3 DNA is TGCAGTGCTCCCGGACAGTCCCAAAACGAGCAGTACTTC. It specifies CSAPGQSQNEQYF.

This clonotype has ten or more counts. This chain connects TRBV19 to TRBJ2-2; 7 positions agree with TRBD2. In germline, CDR1 is LNHDA, CDR2 SQIVND (reference sequence). CDR3 length: 20 residues. Unmatched junction bases numbered 16, after V lost 3 bases and J lost 0 bases. CDR3 nucleotides: TGTGCCAGTAGTATTCGAGCGGTAGCGGGTGTAATTGCGAACACCGGGGAGCTGTTTTTT. Residues: CASSIRAVAGVIANTGELFF.

A word on this clonotype: A much bigger clone sits one base away, suggesting this may be a read error. The V and J genes are TRBV7-9 and TRBJ2-5; 7 bases fit TRBD2. The CDR3 contains 15 residues. Losses at the gene ends were 10 bases for V and 0 bases for J; bases not matched to a gene: 11. Germline V gene data show CDR1 as SEHNR and CDR2 as FQNEAQ (reference sequence). The CDR3 is CANITSVGDQETQYF. The CDR3 DNA sequence: TGTGCCAACATAACTAGCGTTGGGGACCAAGAGACCCAGTACTTC.